These 25 T cell receptor beta chains share one sample of origin, sequenced in a study of T cell clonality in common variable immunodeficiency. Study results and caveats: Reportedly, TCR beta sequences from common variable immunodeficiency showed fewer deletions and N-nucleotide insertions.

Their specific antigens are unknown. Assay used: immunoSEQ multiplex PCR; TCRdb lists only in-frame clones, some missing. Listed for the sample are 25,000 to 30,000 clones, none seen a single time. Sequenced material: peripheral blood mononuclear cells. The receptors shown here come from a human donor with common variable immunodeficiency.

This clone is labeled as medium-sized. The read ends 3 residues shy of where the CDR3 ends; the end is completed using the germline J gene. The chain employs TRBV6-2 or TRBV6-3 and TRBJ2-3, with TRBD1 matching over 9 bases. V was clipped by 6 bases and J by 2 bases; unmatched bases: 3. The CDR3 length is 14 residues. The germline V gene encodes CDR1 MNHEY and CDR2 SVGEGT. CDR3 DNA (partial): TGTGCCAGCAGCAGGGACAGGGCCACAGATACG. Encoded protein: CASSRDRATDT. From start to end, the CDR3 is CASSRDRATDTQYF.

A word on this clone: From the germline J gene comes the end of the CDR3, since the read stops 3 residues before it. The chain employs TRBV19 and TRBJ2-7; TRBD1 matches at 9 bases. Losses at the gene ends were 5 bases for V and 2 bases for J; bases not matched to a gene: 4. The CDR3 sequence is 14 residues long. Germline loops: CDR1 LNHDA, CDR2 SQIVND (reference sequence). The CDR3 reads CASSQTGGAYEQYF. The CDR3 DNA, read in part, is TGTGCCAGTAGTCAGACAGGGGGGGCCTACGAG.

A remark on this clone: The CDR3 goes on 3 residues after the read ends, and that part is filled in from the germline J gene. The chain uses TRBV13 and TRBJ2-3, with 11 bases aligning to TRBD2. The V gene's germline CDR1 is PRHDT and CDR2 FYEKMQ (reference sequence). V trimming: 0 bases; J trimming: 1 base; junction bases outside the gene matches: 18. This CDR3 spans 22 amino acids. CDR3 loop: CASSLGGIAGGETWMGTDTQYF. The covered CDR3 bases are TGTGCCAGCAGCTTAGGGGGGATAGCGGGGGGGGAAACTTGGATGGGCACAGATACG.

This clone was seen only a few times. The read is 3 residues too short to cover the CDR3 end, so that end is filled in from the germline J gene. The chain employs TRBV5-1 and TRBJ1-1; D might be TRBD1 (6 bases). CDR3 length: 15 amino acids. Per the germline V gene, CDR1 is SGHRS and CDR2 is YFSETQ. V lost 0 bases and J lost 1, with 10 bases in between. CDR3 in amino acids: CASSLGVGANTEAFF. The CDR3 DNA, read in part, is TGCGCCAGCAGCTTGGGAGTGGGGGCGAACACTGAA.

In this sample, this clone turned up a few times. Read data end 3 residues before the CDR3 end; the end is taken from the germline J gene. The J gene is TRBJ2-7, the V gene TRBV7-2; D gene unclear. Trimming pared 2 bases from V and 3 bases from J, leaving 2 bases between. Looked up from germline, CDR1 is SGHTA and CDR2 is FQGNSA. CDR3 length: 11 amino acids. CDR3 residues: CASSLRYEQYF. CDR3 DNA (partial): TGTGCCAGCAGCTTACGCTACGAG.

As for this clone: The read ends 3 residues before the CDR3 terminus; that terminus is restored from the germline J gene. V gene TRBV30 combines with J gene TRBJ2-3; TRBD1 aligns across 9 bases. Germline V gene data show CDR1 as GTSNPN and CDR2 as SVGIG (reference sequence). This CDR3 has 15 residues. With 3 bases clipped from V and 2 bases from J, the junction kept 6 bases outside the gene matches. The CDR3 spells CAWSPGDRATDTQYF. CDR3 DNA, as far as it was read: TGTGCCTGGAGCCCGGGGGACAGGGCCACAGATACG.

Ten or more counts support this clone. The missing CDR3 end, 3 residues past where the read stops, is filled in from the germline J gene. This chain connects TRBV5-4 to TRBJ2-3; 12 positions match TRBD1. CDR1 is SGHNT, CDR2 YYREEE, per germline (reference sequence). This CDR3 is built from 15 residues. The V and J ends lost 4 bases and 4 bases, in that order; junction bases with no gene match: 4. The CDR3 sequence is CASSLRDRGPDTQYF. The CDR3 DNA, read in part, is TGTGCCAGCAGCCTCCGGGACAGGGGGCCAGATACG.

In the case of this clone: The CDR3 end is not reached by the read, which stops 3 residues before it; the germline J gene fills it in. V usage is TRBV5-1 and J usage is TRBJ1-1, with a weak D call TRBD1 (6 bases). CDR3 length: 14 amino acids. CDR1 is SGHRS, CDR2 YFSETQ, per germline. The ends were cut back, 4 bases at V and 1 base at J, with 11 bases in the middle. This chain's CDR3 is CASSVQQGNTEAFF. The CDR3 bases that were read are TGCGCCAGCAGCGTGCAACAGGGGAACACTGAA.

This clone was picked up many times. The read terminates 3 residues before the CDR3 end, so the remaining end is supplied by the germline J gene. This chain links TRBV4-1 with TRBJ1-6, with TRBD1 as a possible D gene (6 bases). Germline CDR1 and CDR2: MGHRA and YSYEKL. The CDR3 extends over 17 amino acids. Trimming took off 0 bases at V and 7 bases at J, with 16 bases between the two ends. The CDR3 bases that were read are TGCGCCAGCAGCCAAGACCCACCGCAGGGGCTGAATTCACCC. Its translation: CASSQDPPQGLNSP. The CDR3 in its entirety is CASSQDPPQGLNSPLHF.

The table lists this clone with a few counts. The read comes to an end 3 residues before the CDR3 does, leaving the germline J gene to fill in the end. The chain employs TRBV6-1 and TRBJ2-5, with 10 bases matching TRBD1. The CDR3 consists of 15 residues. J lost 5 bases, V lost 4 bases, and 7 bases had no gene match. CDR1 and CDR2 from the germline V gene are MNHNS and SASEGT. The sequenced part of the CDR3 DNA is TGTGCCAGCAGTGCGGGACAGGGGTTTGGGGAGACC. The encoded protein is CASSAGQGFGET. The whole CDR3 region reads CASSAGQGFGETQYF.

This clone was picked up many times. Read coverage stops 3 residues before the CDR3 terminus; the germline J gene supplies the remainder. This chain uses TRBV7-3 with TRBJ1-1; 8 bases are a match to TRBD1. Germline loops: CDR1 SGHTA, CDR2 FQGTGA. This CDR3 contains 14 residues. The CDR3: CASSSDRAASEAFF. The sequenced CDR3 bases are TGTGCCAGCAGCTCGGACAGGGCGGCATCAGAA.

This clone was observed many times. The sequence runs out 3 residues before the end of the CDR3; the remainder is reconstructed from the germline J gene. The rearrangement links TRBV5-5 to TRBJ1-2, with a tentative D call TRBD1 (5 bases). This CDR3 has 14 amino acids. The germline gives CDR1 SGHKS, CDR2 YYEKEE (reference sequence). The CDR3 sequence: CASNLLRVGEGYTF. The CDR3 DNA, read in part, is TGTGCCAGCAATCTACTCAGGGTGGGAGAGGGC.

In regard to this clone: Coverage ceases 3 residues before the CDR3 finishes, and the germline J gene fills in the end. This chain links TRBV7-3 with TRBJ2-1, with D unresolved. The CDR3 extends over 15 amino acids. Germline values: CDR1 SGHTA, CDR2 FQGTGA. V dropped 0 bases and J dropped 5 bases, with 11 bases sitting between them. CDR3 residues: CASSLTSWAHNEQFF. The DNA read from the CDR3 is TGTGCCAGCAGCTTAACATCATGGGCCCACAATGAG.

Comments on this clone: The read finishes 3 residues shy of the CDR3 end, and the germline J gene is used to complete it. This chain links TRBV6-1 with TRBJ1-2, with D unclear. This CDR3 comprises 13 residues. Germline V gene data show CDR1 as MNHNS and CDR2 as SASEGT. V lost 0 bases and J 3 bases, leaving 5 bases between the germline ends. The CDR3 DNA, read in part, is TGTGCCAGCAGTGAAGCGGGCGACTATGGC. This codes for CASSEAGDYG. The full CDR3 reads CASSEAGDYGYTF.

On this clone itself: The observed sequence ends 3 residues before the CDR3 terminus, with the missing tail filled in from the germline J gene. The rearrangement links TRBV6-1 to TRBJ2-7; 9 bases line up with TRBD1. This CDR3 is 18 amino acids long. The J segment lost 3 bases and the V segment lost 2 bases, leaving 14 bases of the junction unmatched. The V gene's germline CDR1 is MNHNS and CDR2 SASEGT. The CDR3 reads CASSETNRGRPKDYEQYF. The sequenced part of the CDR3 DNA is TGTGCCAGCAGTGAAACCAACAGGGGGCGTCCCAAGGACTACGAG.

This clone appeared many times. Incomplete CDR3 DNA: TGTGCCAGCCGGGACAGGGGTCACAATGAG. Amino acid sequence: CASRDRGHNE. The full CDR3 sequence reads CASRDRGHNEQFF. The gene calls are TRBV7-3 and TRBJ2-1; the match to TRBD1 covers 10 bases. The sequenced fragment ends 3 residues before the CDR3 boundary, so the rest is inferred from the germline J gene. CDR1 is SGHTA and CDR2 is FQGTGA in the germline V gene. The ends lost 8 bases at V and 5 bases at J; junction bases unmatched: 3. The CDR3 is 13 amino acids.

Ten or more counts support this clone. CDR3 DNA, as far as it was read: TGTGCCTGGGCGACAGGGGGGCGCCCTAATTCACCC. This gives the protein CAWATGGRPNSP. The whole CDR3 protein reads CAWATGGRPNSPLHF. The genes are TRBV30 and TRBJ1-6; 9 nucleotides line up with TRBD1. Sequencing ends 3 residues short of the CDR3 end; the germline J gene provides the rest. Germline CDR1 GTSNPN, CDR2 SVGIG (reference sequence). The CDR3 spans 15 residues. V lost 5 bases to trimming and J lost 6 bases; unmatched junction nucleotides: 8.

This clone occurred a few times. The CDR3 sequence: CASSIVGEGDYGYTF. The CDR3 bases that were read are TGTGCCAGTAGTATAGTGGGCGAGGGGGACTATGGC. V gene TRBV19 combines with J gene TRBJ1-2, with D perhaps TRBD1 (6 bases). The observed sequence ends 3 residues before the CDR3 terminus, with the missing tail filled in from the germline J gene. Germline-derived CDR1 and CDR2 are LNHDA and SQIVND (reference sequence). Trimming took 1 base from V and 3 from J, leaving 12 bases between them. This CDR3 contains 15 residues. Using reference TRBV19 and TRBJ1-2 for the parts outside the CDR3, the full variable domain is DGGITQSPKYLFRKEGQNVTLSCEQNLNHDAMYWYRQDPGQGLRLIYYSQIVNDFQKGDIAEGYSVSREKKESFPLTVTSAQKNPTAFYLCASSIVGEGDYGYTFGSGTRLTVV.

The CDR3 spells CASSWTGNQPQHF. The covered CDR3 bases are TGTGCCAGCAGTTGGACAGGGAATCAGCCC. J is TRBJ1-5 and V is TRBV6-2 or TRBV6-3; TRBD1 matches at 8 bases. With the read ending 3 residues before the CDR3 end, the germline J gene is used to fill in that end. CDR1 MNHEY and CDR2 SVGEGT come from the germline V gene. Trimming at V came to 4 bases and at J to 4 bases, leaving 0 bases not matched to a gene. This CDR3 has 13 residues.

There are a few counts of this clone. Here the CDR3 reads CASAFGGGEYNEQFF. The CDR3 DNA, read in part, is TGCGCCAGCGCCTTCGGCGGCGGGGAGTACAATGAG. The V and J genes are TRBV5-1 and TRBJ2-1, with a tentative D call TRBD2 (6 bases). With the read ending 3 residues before the CDR3 end, the germline J gene is used to fill in that end. The CDR3 has 15 residues. Trimming stripped 7 bases from V and 4 bases from J, with 18 bases between. Germline values: CDR1 SGHRS, CDR2 YFSETQ.

In this sample, this clone turned up many times. The CDR3 end lies 3 residues beyond the end of the read and is filled in from the germline J gene. The chain is built from TRBV7-6 and TRBJ2-1; D is possibly TRBD2 (6 bases). The CDR3 loop spans 15 amino acids. V was clipped by 2 bases and J by 3 bases, with 11 bases between them. The germline gives CDR1 SGHVS, CDR2 FNYEAQ. CDR3: CASSLPIADYNEQFF. The sequenced CDR3 bases are TGTGCCAGCAGCTTACCGATAGCGGACTACAATGAG.

In its sample, this clone was seen many times. The sequenced fragment ends 3 residues before the CDR3 boundary, so the rest is inferred from the germline J gene. The chain is built from TRBV7-2 and TRBJ1-1, with D hard to call. Looked up from germline, CDR1 is SGHTA and CDR2 is FQGNSA. V was cut by 6 bases and J by 4 bases, with 9 bases left in between. The CDR3 runs 12 residues. The sequenced part of the CDR3 DNA is TGTGCCAGCAGTCCCAGGCTCACTGAA. Encoded protein: CASSPRLTE. The entire CDR3 sequence reads CASSPRLTEAFF.

The table lists this clone with a few counts. The read stops 3 residues short of the end of the CDR3; the missing end is completed from the germline J gene. The V gene is TRBV19, the J gene TRBJ2-1; 14 nucleotides agree with TRBD2. CDR1 and CDR2 from the germline V gene are LNHDA and SQIVND (reference sequence). Losses at the gene ends were 6 bases for V and 9 bases for J; bases not matched to a gene: 7. This CDR3 comprises 15 residues. The CDR3 is CASSRLAGGQAEQFF. Incomplete CDR3 DNA: TGTGCCAGTAGCAGACTAGCGGGGGGGCAGGCTGAG. Filled out from reference TRBV19 and TRBJ2-1, the complete variable domain reads DGGITQSPKYLFRKEGQNVTLSCEQNLNHDAMYWYRQDPGQGLRLIYYSQIVNDFQKGDIAEGYSVSREKKESFPLTVTSAQKNPTAFYLCASSRLAGGQAEQFFGPGTRLTVL.

Turning to this clone: Read sequence stops 3 residues before the CDR3 end, and the germline J gene provides the missing end. The V gene is TRBV19, the J gene TRBJ1-5, with 7 bases lining up with TRBD1. The CDR3 totals 14 residues. The ends lost 10 bases at V and 1 base at J; junction bases unmatched: 7. The germline V gene has CDR1 LNHDA and CDR2 SQIVND (reference sequence). The CDR3 reads CATTDRVSNQPQHF. The CDR3 DNA, read in part, is TGTGCCACCACAGACAGGGTAAGCAATCAGCCC.

Worth noting for this clone: The observed sequence ends 3 residues before the CDR3 terminus, with the missing tail filled in from the germline J gene. The chain couples TRBV18 to TRBJ1-5, with TRBD1 identical over 11 bases. Germline V gene lookup returns CDR1 KGHSH and CDR2 LQKENI. This CDR3 is 16 amino acids long. J lost 2 bases, V lost 5 bases, and 5 bases had no gene match. The sequenced part of the CDR3 DNA is TGTGCCAGCTCAACGGGACAGGGGGTTGGCAATCAGCCC. Translated, it gives CASSTGQGVGNQP. The whole CDR3 sequence is CASSTGQGVGNQPQHF.